This T cell receptor beta chain stems from a study of Tregs in tolerant kidney transplant recipients. This table comes from immunoSEQ multiplex PCR, and its TCRdb copy is limited to in-frame clones, with some not included. Altogether 15,000 to 19,000 clones are present, about 92% being singletons, with the ten largest covering under 15%. Regarding this clone: Its cognate antigen is unknown.

Study conclusions and caveats: The most relevant donor-specific Treg TCRbeta repertoire apparently came from expansion with activated donor B cells. This study did not directly address biological reproducibility.

The V segment lost 0 bases and the J segment 8 bases; nucleotides outside the gene matches: 8. This CDR3 spans 15 amino acids. CDR1 is MNHEY, CDR2 SVGAGI, per germline. Thawed PBMCs were FACS-sorted into unstimulated CD4+CD25+CD127- regulatory T cells, CD4+CD25- non-regulatory cells, CD4 and CD8 cells. The chain links TRBV6-5 to TRBJ1-2; 8 bases are shared with TRBD1. This TCR came from a human donor in good health. The sample consisted of CD8+ T cells from blood. Written as DNA, the CDR3 is TGTGCCAGCAGTTACTCGAGCAGGGGGCAGGTCGGCTACACCTTC. It is translated as CASSYSSRGQVGYTF.